The 5 T cell receptor beta chains listed next were all sequenced from one sample in a study of CD8 T cells in ankylosing spondylitis. Study conclusions and caveats: In ankylosing spondylitis blood, a motif of roughly 8 highly homologous TCR beta variants appeared characteristic.

TCRdb itself ran the 5' RACE reads through MiXCR, one entry per CDR3 protein. The repertoire holds 670,000 or so distinct CDR3 sequences, with under 20% as singletons. No antigen is known for these receptors. The sequenced sample consisted of blood, either unsorted or a sorted T cell fraction (not recorded which). These receptors were collected from a male donor with ankylosing spondylitis.

The chain links TRBV12-3 or TRBV12-4 to TRBJ1-3, with a possible D match to TRBD1 (5 bases). V dropped 1 base and J dropped 6 bases, with 10 bases sitting between them. The CDR3 runs 14 residues. The CDR3 sequence: CASSLGLGENTIYF. CDR3 in DNA: TGTGCCAGCAGTTTAGGCTTGGGGGAAAACACCATATATTTT.

The chain recombines TRBV30 with TRBJ2-7, with TRBD2 as a possible D gene (6 bases). Looked up from germline, CDR1 is GTSNPN and CDR2 is SVGIG (reference sequence). The CDR3 is 14 residues long. Trimming left V 7 bases short and J 0 bases short, with 16 bases between. The chain's CDR3 is CAFFGDSNSYEQYF. CDR3 nucleotides: TGTGCCTTTTTCGGGGACTCAAACTCCTACGAGCAGTACTTC.

This clonotype appeared a few times. This chain uses TRBV18 with TRBJ2-7, with 9 bases fitting TRBD1. Per germline, CDR1 KGHSH and CDR2 LQKENI. This CDR3 has 13 amino acids. The ends lost 8 bases at V and 5 bases at J; junction bases unmatched: 7. CDR3 sequence reads: CASSQGQGDEQYF. The CDR3 nucleotides read TGTGCCAGCAGCCAGGGACAGGGCGACGAGCAGTACTTC. The full variable domain, with the rest looked up from reference TRBV18 and TRBJ2-7, is NAGVMQNPRHLVRRRGQEARLRCSPMKGHSHVYWYRQLPEEGLKFMVYLQKENIIDESGMPKERFSAEFPKEGPSILRIQQVVRGDSAAYFCASSQGQGDEQYFGPGTRLTVT.

This clonotype appeared a few times. The gene calls are TRBV7-8 and TRBJ1-3; 8 nucleotides line up with TRBD1. CDR3 length: 20 residues. The V gene's germline CDR1 is SGHVS and CDR2 FQNEAQ. V was clipped by 4 bases and J by 0 bases; unmatched bases: 17. CDR3 protein: CASSSPLGPTGEISGNTIYF. In DNA form, the CDR3 reads TGTGCCAGCAGCTCCCCTCTGGGACCGACAGGGGAGATCTCTGGAAACACCATATATTTT.

V and J are TRBV14 and TRBJ2-1; D may correspond to TRBD1 or TRBD2 (5 bases each). The CDR3 length is 16 residues. The germline CDR1 and CDR2 sequences are SGHDN and FVKESK. Between the trimmed V and J ends, which lost 1 base and 0 bases, there was a span of 10 bases. CDR3 loop: CASSQVWGSSYNEQFF. DNA of the CDR3: TGTGCCAGCAGCCAAGTCTGGGGGAGCTCCTACAATGAGCAGTTCTTC.